This T cell receptor beta chain was profiled in a study of T cells in Graves' hyperthyroidism and ophthalmopathy. Study-wide results and caveats: Ophthalmopathy was predicted by the model a median of about 6.7 months ahead of onset. Ophthalmopathy cases were set apart from stable hyperthyroidism by a 13 V-J model. Blood also showed most of the thyroid clonotypes that were expanded above 0.001.

Germline trimming cut 1 base from V and 6 bases from J; bases unmatched to any gene: 4. Per the germline V gene, CDR1 is SGHVT and CDR2 is SQSDAQ. The length of the CDR3 is 15 residues. These patients, aged 18 to 65, had recently diagnosed hyperthyroidism lasting under 2 months. Amplification yielded TCR beta CDR3 regions, with RNA transcripts as the source. First-round RT-PCR targeting the TCR CDR3 was performed with the HTBI primer set. In TCRdb, the multiplex PCR reads were re-called with MiXCR into one record per CDR3 protein. The data hold approximately 560,000 distinct CDR3 sequences, with about 43% observed a single time. To note about this clonotype: What it recognizes is unknown.

The sample was peripheral blood or thyroid tissue (not recorded which). This clonotype originated in a young woman with Graves' hyperthyroidism. J is TRBJ2-2 and V is TRBV7-4; 8 positions match TRBD1. The chain's CDR3 is CASSLVTGESGELFF. The CDR3 nucleotides read TGTGCCAGCAGCTTAGTGACAGGGGAGTCCGGGGAGCTGTTTTTT. Full variable domain (rest looked up from reference TRBV7-4 and TRBJ2-2): GAGVSQSPRYKVAKRGRDVALRCDSISGHVTLYWYRQTLGQGSEVLTYSQSDAQRDKSGRPSGRFSAERPERSVSTLKIQRTEQGDSAVYLCASSLVTGESGELFFGEGSRLTVL.